Below, one T cell receptor (beta chain) is given with its context. What it binds is unknown. The sample is drawn from a study of identical twins. One entry per CDR3 protein, called by TCRdb with MiXCR from the 5' RACE reads. The sample comprises 1.5 million to 2 million distinct CDR3 sequences, around 33% of which are singletons, and 0.25% to 0.3% rests with the top ten. The J segment lost 0 bases and the V segment lost 1 base, leaving 7 bases of the junction unmatched. The CDR3 spans 17 residues. Germline V gene lookup returns CDR1 LGHNA and CDR2 YNFKEQ. General study findings and limits: The study found that models underestimated out-of-frame TCR alpha sharing in monozygotic twins.

The source material was cord blood. The receptor was derived from a newborn girl in good health. The chain links TRBV4-2 to TRBJ2-3, with 7 bases lining up with TRBD2. The CDR3 DNA reads TGTGCCAGCAGCCAAGTGGCTAGCGGATCTAGCACAGATACGCAGTATTTT. Translation gives CASSQVASGSSTDTQYF.